Sequencing of this T cell receptor beta chain was carried out in a study of CD8 T cells in Susac syndrome. Random hexamers were used to reverse transcribe the RNA input (0.5 to 1 ug). Each CDR3 protein is one row after TCRdb ran MiXCR on the immunoSEQ multiplex PCR reads. The repertoire holds some 200,000 distinct CDR3 sequences, with approximately 94% as singletons. Study results and caveats: The Susac syndrome CD4+ T cell repertoires displayed no clonal expansion.

V was pared by 7 bases and J by 5 bases, with 13 bases of the junction left unmatched. The CDR3 is made up of 14 amino acids. From germline, CDR1 is GTSNPN and CDR2 SVGIG (reference sequence). To note about this clonotype: Its antigen is currently unknown.

The chain has TRBV30 and TRBJ2-7, with 8 bases matching TRBD2. This sequence originates from a human donor with Susac syndrome. Sequencing used CD4+ T cells from PBMCs. The CDR3 bases are TGTGCCTCTACCGCCCGACTAGCGACGCACGAGCAGTACTTC. Amino acids: CASTARLATHEQYF.